These 10 T cell receptor beta chains originate from one sample sequenced in a study of shared clonotypes between healthy human individuals. Libraries were prepared by immunoSEQ multiplex PCR; TCRdb keeps only in-frame clonotypes and omits some of them. The sample shows about 1 million clones, approximately 70% of them seen only once. Specimen: memory CD4+ T cells sorted from blood. The subset was: CD45RA-negative fraction. The receptors here all came from a man aged 18-30 years in good health.

This chain joins TRBV7-6 and TRBJ1-4; weak D call: TRBD1 (5 bases). This CDR3 is built from 15 residues. The germline gives CDR1 SGHVS, CDR2 FNYEAQ. The ends were cut back, 1 base at V and 6 bases at J, with 12 bases in the middle. CDR3 coding DNA: TGTGCCAGCAGCTTAGAGTACGGGGGAGATGAAAAACTGTTTTTT. Encoded protein: CASSLEYGGDEKLFF. Filled out from reference TRBV7-6 and TRBJ1-4, the complete variable domain reads GAGVSQSPRYKVTKRGQDVALRCDPISGHVSLYWYRQALGQGPEFLTYFNYEAQQDKSGLPNDRFSAERPEGSISTLTIQRTEQRDSAMYRCASSLEYGGDEKLFFGSGTQLSVL.

J is TRBJ1-1 and V is TRBV5-1; the D gene is possibly TRBD1 (6 bases). Germline CDR1 reads SGHRS; CDR2 reads YFSETQ. V was trimmed by 5 bases and J by 1 base, leaving 12 bases between them. The CDR3 is 14 residues long. The CDR3 nucleotides are TGCGCCAGCAGTTTTCTACAGGGGAACACTGAAGCTTTCTTT. Its translation: CASSFLQGNTEAFF.

The V and J genes are TRBV27 and TRBJ1-1; D perhaps matches TRBD1 (6 bases). The V and J ends lost 6 bases and 1 base respectively, with 21 bases between them. The CDR3 runs to 17 residues. Per germline, CDR1 MNHEY and CDR2 SMNVEV (reference sequence). The CDR3 sequence: CASRSGAAPVRNTEAFF. The CDR3 coding sequence is TGTGCCAGCAGGTCGGGGGCGGCCCCCGTTAGGAACACTGAAGCTTTCTTT.

This clone was observed a handful of times. The V gene is TRBV30, the J gene TRBJ1-2; D is ambiguous. The germline gives CDR1 GTSNPN, CDR2 SVGIG (reference sequence). This CDR3 spans 12 amino acids. Between the trimmed V and J ends, which lost 2 bases and 8 bases, there was a span of 12 bases. The CDR3 protein is CAWSLDYGGYTF. The CDR3 DNA reads TGTGCCTGGAGTCTGGACTATGGAGGCTACACCTTC.

The table lists this clone with a few counts. The J gene is TRBJ1-2, the V gene TRBV6-6; the D gene is possibly TRBD1 (6 bases). With 2 bases removed from V and 5 bases from J, the gap between germline ends came to 15 bases. Germline values: CDR1 MNHNY, CDR2 SVGAGI (reference sequence). CDR3 size: 15 residues. For the CDR3, the DNA is TGTGCCAGCAGTTACGGGTGGGGGGCGGATTATGGCTACACCTTC. Its protein product is CASSYGWGADYGYTF.

The chain links TRBV9 to TRBJ2-3, with TRBD2 as a possible D gene (6 bases). V was shortened by 3 bases and J by 3 bases, with 17 bases between the two germline ends. This CDR3 contains 16 residues. The germline V gene has CDR1 SGDLS and CDR2 YYNGEE. CDR3 coding DNA: TGTGCCAGCAGCGGTCGGGAGTTGGTGATAACAGATACGCAGTATTTT. Protein product: CASSGRELVITDTQYF.

The V and J genes are TRBV19 and TRBJ2-1; possible D gene TRBD2, 6 bases. Trimming stripped 7 bases from V and 4 bases from J, with 11 bases between. From germline, CDR1 is LNHDA and CDR2 SQIVND (reference sequence). The CDR3 covers 13 residues. CDR3 bases: TGTGCCAGTAAGACTAGTGGGTACAATGAGCAGTTCTTC. Translated, it gives CASKTSGYNEQFF.

This clone has just one count. This same CDR3 is encoded by further DNA sequences in the sample. The chain couples TRBV30 to TRBJ1-1; TRBD1 agrees at 9 bases. There are 13 residues in the CDR3. CDR1 is GTSNPN and CDR2 is SVGIG in the germline V gene (reference sequence). J was trimmed by 5 bases and V by 4 bases; bases with no gene match: 5. The CDR3 loop reads CAWTRQGGTEAFF. As DNA, the CDR3 is TGTGCCTGGACCCGACAGGGGGGGACTGAAGCTTTCTTT.

The chain recombines TRBV7-2 with TRBJ2-2; TRBD2 agrees at 7 bases. V was pared by 5 bases and J by 4 bases, with 7 bases of the junction left unmatched. The CDR3 sequence is 15 residues long. Germline V gene data show CDR1 as SGHTA and CDR2 as FQGNSA. CDR3 amino acids: CASSRLALVTGELFF. The CDR3 DNA follows: TGTGCCAGCAGCCGACTAGCTCTGGTCACCGGGGAGCTGTTTTTT. The full variable domain, in which reference TRBV7-2 and TRBJ2-2 provide the parts outside the CDR3, is GAGVSQSPSNKVTEKGKDVELRCDPISGHTALYWYRQSLGQGLEFLIYFQGNSAPDKSGLPSDRFSAERTGGSVSTLTIQRTQQEDSAVYLCASSRLALVTGELFFGEGSRLTVL.

The V call is TRBV5-1, the J call TRBJ1-1; 10 bases fit TRBD1. From germline, CDR1 is SGHRS and CDR2 YFSETQ. The CDR3 consists of 14 residues. Trimming at V came to 3 bases and at J to 5 bases, leaving 4 bases not matched to a gene. The CDR3 sequence is CASSWTGGRTEAFF. CDR3 nucleotide sequence: TGCGCCAGCAGCTGGACAGGGGGTCGGACTGAAGCTTTCTTT.